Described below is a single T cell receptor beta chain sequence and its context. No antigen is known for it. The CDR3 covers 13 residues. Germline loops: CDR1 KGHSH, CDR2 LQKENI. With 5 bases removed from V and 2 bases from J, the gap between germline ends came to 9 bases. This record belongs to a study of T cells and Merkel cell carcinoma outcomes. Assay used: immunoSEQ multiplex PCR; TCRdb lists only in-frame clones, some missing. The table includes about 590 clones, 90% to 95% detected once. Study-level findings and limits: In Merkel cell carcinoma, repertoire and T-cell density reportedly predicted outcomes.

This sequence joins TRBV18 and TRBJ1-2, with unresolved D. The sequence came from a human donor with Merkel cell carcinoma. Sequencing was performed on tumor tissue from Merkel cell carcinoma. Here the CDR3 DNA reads TGTGCCAGCTCATCTGACGGAAACTATGGCTACACCTTC. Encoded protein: CASSSDGNYGYTF.